The present entry profiles one T cell receptor (beta chain) with its context. V lost 4 bases and J 2 bases, leaving 12 bases between the germline ends. The CDR3 runs 15 residues. Germline CDR1 reads LGHDT; CDR2 reads YNNKEL (reference sequence). This entry is derived from a study of identical twins. TCRdb reanalysed the 5' RACE reads using MiXCR and keeps one entry per CDR3 protein. The table includes fewer than 900,000 distinct CDR3 sequences, around a sixth detected once. The same data also contributed to another study, on T cells expressing NK-cell markers.

This clonotype originated in a young woman in good health. The rearrangement joins TRBV3-1 to TRBJ2-1; D is ambiguous. The sample comprised PBMCs. The CDR3 bases are TGTGCCAGCAGCCCAAGCCAGACCGCCTACAATGAGCAGTTCTTC. Translating gives CASSPSQTAYNEQFF.